This is a list of T cell receptor beta chains from one sample in a study of T cell repertoires in aging, cancer and after chemotherapy. TCRdb passed the multiplex PCR reads through MiXCR, listing each CDR3 protein once. This sample has roughly 6,600 distinct CDR3 sequences, with roughly 30% found just once. Source material: blood. The receptor set was obtained from a human donor in good health. CDR3s leave out the opening cysteine and the closing phenylalanine or tryptophan.

TRBV12-3/TRBV12-4,ASSWSGEQF
TRBV6-2/TRBV6-3,ASADREMENTEAF
TRBV30,AWEGPVRTGKQY
TRBV7-2,ASSLVQEPYNEQF
TRBV5-1,ASSLGAGGDYGYT
TRBV6-5,ASRLSGRTDTQY
TRBV14,ASSHIKLLAGGGTGELF
TRBV6-1,ASSEAGGQDYQPQH
TRBV30,AWSIDRLNTEAF
TRBV10-3,AISESTDRVAGNTIY
TRBV18,ASSPLLRETSGRESTDTQY
TRBV30,AWSVLAETQY
TRBV15,ATSRDLTGAQPQH
TRBV6-5,ASRPLAGLYEQY
TRBV7-6,ASSATGADTQY
TRBV6-1,ASRRDGGYNEQF
TRBV20-1,SARDFREGDTQY
TRBV5-6,ASSLEAFAFDGEQF
TRBV12-3/TRBV12-4,ASSPRLAGRTDTQY
TRBV28,ASSSGGAVTKPQH
TRBV6-5,ASSPESYQPQH
TRBV18,ASSDLAGSYNEQF
TRBV24-1,ATSDSGPNEKLF
TRBV5-4,ASSHRTGTVEETQY
TRBV6-6,ASILRTQETQY
TRBV20-1,SATNLGTGHGYT
TRBV11-1,ASSLDWRDAFTTELF
TRBV6-6,ASSQTIVGRNTEAF
TRBV6-2/TRBV6-3,ASRQRGANNERF
TRBV7-2,ASSLNTPGQGKAF
TRBV6-2/TRBV6-3,ASSPAGSDTQY
TRBV5-5,ASSFTGEETQY
TRBV15,ATSPGQVFPGSFYGYT
TRBV15,ATSRDGSSWGQPQH
TRBV20-1,SAGDNNYEQY
TRBV7-4,ASSLRDNVGTGLNQPQH
TRBV19,ASSPETGSGADTQY
TRBV19,ASTPGTGGEYEQY
TRBV12-3/TRBV12-4,ASTEEGTTEAF
TRBV11-3,ASSQRISGRLNEQF
TRBV29-1,SVTTGTGSYEQY
TRBV20-1,SARDARPRRYEQY
TRBV20-1,SARTYSNQPQH
TRBV6-2/TRBV6-3,ASADNYGYT
TRBV6-4,ASSYCRQGSYEQY
TRBV5-1,ASSLLSGSGGAFDYEQY
TRBV4-2,ASSPNILFSAGELF
TRBV20-1,SALEGVLSYNEQF
TRBV19,ASSAKTSGGPQY
TRBV7-9,ASSFYPSSPDTQY
TRBV29-1,SVGRGNNEKLF
TRBV18,ASSPGTGRRARELF
TRBV19,ASSSGNQPQH
TRBV4-3,ASSHQQGRGYT
TRBV27,ASSNDRVGGTEAF
TRBV18,ASSLDPRREQF
TRBV15,ATSRDKLLGPLH
TRBV5-6,ASSLSELPYTGELF
TRBV5-1,ASSFPDRDLSYEQY